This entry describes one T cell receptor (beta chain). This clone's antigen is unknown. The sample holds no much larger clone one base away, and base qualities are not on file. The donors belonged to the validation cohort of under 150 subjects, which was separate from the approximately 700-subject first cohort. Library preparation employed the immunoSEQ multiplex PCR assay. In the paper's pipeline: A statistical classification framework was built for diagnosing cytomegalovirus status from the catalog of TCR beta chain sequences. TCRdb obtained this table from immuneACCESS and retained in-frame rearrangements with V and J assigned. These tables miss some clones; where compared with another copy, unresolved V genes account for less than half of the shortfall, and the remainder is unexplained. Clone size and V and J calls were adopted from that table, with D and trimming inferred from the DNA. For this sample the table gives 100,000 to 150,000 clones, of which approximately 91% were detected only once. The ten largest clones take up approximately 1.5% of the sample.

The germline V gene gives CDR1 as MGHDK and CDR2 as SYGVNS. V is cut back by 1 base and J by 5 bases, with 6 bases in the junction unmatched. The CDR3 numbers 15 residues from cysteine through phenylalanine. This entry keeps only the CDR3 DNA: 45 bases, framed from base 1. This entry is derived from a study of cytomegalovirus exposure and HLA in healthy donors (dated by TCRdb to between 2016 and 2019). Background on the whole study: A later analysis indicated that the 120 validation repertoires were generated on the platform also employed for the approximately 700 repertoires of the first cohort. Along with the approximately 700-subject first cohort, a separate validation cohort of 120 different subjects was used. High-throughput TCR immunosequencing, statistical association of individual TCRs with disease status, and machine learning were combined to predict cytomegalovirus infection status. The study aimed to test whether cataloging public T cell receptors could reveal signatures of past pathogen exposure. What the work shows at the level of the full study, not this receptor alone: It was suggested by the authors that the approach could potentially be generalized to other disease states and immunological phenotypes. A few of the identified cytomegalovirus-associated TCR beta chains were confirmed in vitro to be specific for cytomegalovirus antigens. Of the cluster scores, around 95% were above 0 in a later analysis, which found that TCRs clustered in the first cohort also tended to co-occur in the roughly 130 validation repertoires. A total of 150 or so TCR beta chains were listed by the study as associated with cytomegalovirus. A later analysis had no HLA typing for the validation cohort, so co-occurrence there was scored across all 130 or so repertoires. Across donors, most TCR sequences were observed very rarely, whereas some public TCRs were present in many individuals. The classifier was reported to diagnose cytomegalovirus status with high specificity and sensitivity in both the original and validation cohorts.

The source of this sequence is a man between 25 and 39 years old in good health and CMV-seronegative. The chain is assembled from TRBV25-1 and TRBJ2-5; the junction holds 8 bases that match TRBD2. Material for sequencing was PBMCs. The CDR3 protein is CASSESGGGRETQYF. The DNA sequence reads TGTGCCAGCAGTGAATCCGGGGGCGGGAGGGAGACCCAGTACTTC.